Listed here are 6 T cell receptor beta chains from one sample, sequenced in a study of T cell responses to AZD1222 COVID-19 vaccine. The method was immunoSEQ multiplex PCR; TCRdb's version includes in-frame clones alone and lacks a portion of them. The sample yields roughly 91,000 clones, about nine tenths seen once. The material sequenced was peripheral blood, taken on day 0 of AZD1222 vaccination. All receptors come from an adult in good health.

The chain is built from TRBV25-1 and TRBJ1-2; 9 bases align to TRBD1. There are 13 residues in the CDR3. V gave up 7 bases and J gave up 2 bases; unmatched junction bases: 2. In germline, CDR1 is MGHDK, CDR2 SYGVNS. CDR3: CASTTGGNYGYTF. The CDR3 DNA is TGTGCCAGCACCACAGGGGGCAACTATGGCTACACCTTC.

This CDR3 reads CASSQQEQFSGNTIYF. The DNA of the CDR3 is TGCGCCAGCAGCCAACAGGAACAATTCTCTGGAAACACCATATATTTT. J is TRBJ1-3 and V is TRBV4-1, with no clear D. Trimming removed 2 bases at V and 0 bases at J, with 11 bases between. Germline V gene data show CDR1 as MGHRA and CDR2 as YSYEKL. There are 16 residues in the CDR3.

This chain's CDR3 is CASSRGTSGGDNEQFF. Written as DNA, the CDR3 is TGTGCCAGCAGCCGCGGGACTAGCGGGGGGGACAATGAGCAGTTCTTC. The chain combines TRBV4-2 with TRBJ2-1, with TRBD2 identical over 16 bases. The CDR3 contains 16 residues. V dropped 4 bases and J dropped 5; count of bases not matched to a gene: 2. Per the germline V gene, CDR1 is LGHNA and CDR2 is YNFKEQ.

The rearrangement links TRBV2 to TRBJ2-7, with a weak D call TRBD1 (5 bases). Deletions cut 7 bases from V and 0 bases from J, with 13 bases between. This CDR3 spans 14 amino acids. Germline V gene lookup returns CDR1 SNHLY and CDR2 FYNNEI. CDR3 in amino acids: CASISEGASYEQYF. The CDR3 region has the DNA TGTGCCAGCATCAGCGAAGGGGCCTCCTACGAGCAGTACTTC.

This clone has only one observation. The V and J genes are TRBV24-1 and TRBJ1-2; D not certain. The V gene lost 4 bases and the J gene lost 3 bases, with 2 bases spanning the gap. The CDR3 has 11 amino acids. The V gene's germline CDR1 is KGHDR and CDR2 SFDVKD. CDR3 in DNA: TGTGCCACCAGTGACGACTATGGCTACACCTTC. This sequence encodes CATSDDYGYTF.

The V call is TRBV30, the J call TRBJ1-2; D call uncertain. Germline assignment: CDR1 GTSNPN and CDR2 SVGIG (reference sequence). V lost 0 bases and J 4 bases, leaving 12 bases between the germline ends. There are 14 residues in the CDR3. Here the CDR3 reads CAWSVDHTGYGYTF. The CDR3 coding sequence is TGTGCCTGGAGTGTGGATCATACTGGCTATGGCTACACCTTC.